The 27 T cell receptor beta chains given below trace back to one sample, sequenced in a study of CD8 T cells in ankylosing spondylitis. Points from the study as a whole: Seemingly distinctive of ankylosing spondylitis blood was a TCR beta motif formed by eight highly homologous variants.

TCRdb re-analysed the 5' RACE reads in MiXCR, keeping a single row per CDR3 protein. Here the sample spans about 700,000 distinct CDR3 sequences, 15% to 20% being singletons. These receptors' targets are unknown. Sequenced material: blood, either unsorted or a sorted T cell fraction (not recorded which). The receptors were sampled from a male donor with ankylosing spondylitis.

V and J are TRBV29-1 and TRBJ2-5; D is undetermined. Germline V gives CDR1 SQVTM, CDR2 ANQGSEA. The CDR3 is 12 residues long. Trimming took off 4 bases at V and 6 bases at J, with 12 bases between the two ends. CDR3 nucleotide sequence: TGCAGCGTTGTCTGGGGTCAAAAGACCCAGTACTTC. Translating gives CSVVWGQKTQYF.

The V and J genes are TRBV4-3 and TRBJ1-4, with D unresolved. V lost 1 base to trimming and J lost 3 bases, with 12 bases between them. Germline V gene data show CDR1 as LGHNA and CDR2 as YSLEER. The CDR3 length is 16 residues. CDR3: CASSQVFAGSNEKLFF. CDR3 bases: TGCGCCAGCAGCCAAGTATTTGCAGGCTCTAATGAAAAACTGTTTTTT.

This clonotype was picked up many times. The chain carries TRBV6-4 and TRBJ2-2, with 8 bases lining up with TRBD2. Trimming cost V 4 bases and J 3 bases; bases outside gene matches: 4. The germline gives CDR1 MRHNA, CDR2 SNTAGT. This CDR3 is built from 15 residues. The CDR3 is CASSAGAGDTGELFF. CDR3 nucleotides: TGTGCCAGCAGTGCGGGAGCGGGGGACACCGGGGAGCTGTTTTTT.

The chain carries TRBV6-1 and TRBJ2-5; D is possibly TRBD1 or TRBD2 (5 bases each). This CDR3 is 19 amino acids long. Germline V gene sequence: CDR1 MNHNS, CDR2 SASEGT. V lost 4 bases to trimming and J lost 1 base, with 25 bases between them. CDR3 amino acids: CASSAGKPGGDRIQETQYF. CDR3 bases: TGTGCCAGCAGTGCGGGGAAACCCGGTGGGGACCGGATCCAAGAGACCCAGTACTTC.

The chain is built from TRBV5-6 and TRBJ1-6; possible D gene TRBD1, 5 bases. The V end was cut by 0 bases, the J end by 4 bases, with 8 bases between. Germline V gene sequence: CDR1 SGHDT, CDR2 YYEEEE. This CDR3 spans 15 amino acids. The CDR3 DNA reads TGTGCCAGCAGCTTGGGGACAACATATAATTCACCCCTCCACTTT. Translating gives CASSLGTTYNSPLHF.

This clonotype has just a few counts. J is TRBJ2-7 and V is TRBV7-2, with TRBD2 matching 7 bases. Germline CDR1 and CDR2: SGHTA and FQGNSA. This CDR3 contains 14 residues. Trimming cost V 3 bases and J 2 bases; bases outside gene matches: 4. The CDR3 region has the DNA TGTGCCAGCAGCTTGGGGGACTACACCTACGAGCAGTACTTC. Translation: CASSLGDYTYEQYF.

This clonotype has only a few counts. The chain recombines TRBV11-1 with TRBJ1-4; 12 nucleotides align to TRBD1. Germline values: CDR1 SGHAT, CDR2 FQDESV (reference sequence). V dropped 5 bases and J dropped 0; count of bases not matched to a gene: 7. The CDR3 extends over 18 amino acids. The CDR3 DNA is TGTGCCAGCAGCAGCGGGGACAGGGGGCTGGCAACTAATGAAAAACTGTTTTTT. This gives the protein CASSSGDRGLATNEKLFF.

The V call is TRBV12-5, the J call TRBJ2-1, with 7 bases fitting TRBD2. Trimming cost V 0 bases and J 12 bases; bases outside gene matches: 17. The CDR3 has 17 amino acids. CDR1 and CDR2 (germline): LGHNT, FRNRAP. The DNA of the CDR3 is TGTGCTAGTGGTTTGGTAGGCGGGGAGGGAGCGCCCCACGGGCAGTTCTTC. Protein product: CASGLVGGEGAPHGQFF.

DNA of the CDR3: TGCAGCCACCTCGGGGGGGCGGGAGGGCCTCTGGATGAGCAGTTCTTC. Its protein product is CSHLGGAGGPLDEQFF. The chain carries TRBV29-1 and TRBJ2-1, with 9 positions matching TRBD2. Germline CDR1 SQVTM, CDR2 ANQGSEA. CDR3 length: 16 residues. V trimming: 8 bases; J trimming: 8 bases; junction bases outside the gene matches: 19.

This clonotype came up many times. The chain combines TRBV3-1 with TRBJ1-4; D is unclear. This CDR3 has 11 residues. Germline CDR1 reads LGHDT; CDR2 reads YNNKEL (reference sequence). The V and J ends lost 4 bases and 5 bases respectively, with 2 bases between them. This chain's CDR3 is CASSRNEKLFF. In DNA, the CDR3 is TGTGCCAGCAGCCGAAATGAAAAACTGTTTTTT. Combining the CDR3 with reference TRBV3-1 and TRBJ1-4 gives the whole variable domain DTAVSQTPKYLVTQMGNDKSIKCEQNLGHDTMYWYKQDSKKFLKIMFSYNNKELIINETVPNRFSPKSPDKAHLNLHINSLELGDSAVYFCASSRNEKLFFGSGTQLSVL.

The chain carries TRBV7-2 and TRBJ1-1, with a tentative D call TRBD1 (5 bases). V lost 6 bases and J 4 bases, leaving 21 bases between the germline ends. Germline CDR1 is SGHTA and CDR2 is FQGNSA. The length of the CDR3 is 16 residues. CDR3 loop: CASSHYSIGGGTEAFF. The CDR3 DNA follows: TGTGCCAGCAGTCATTATTCCATAGGCGGGGGCACTGAAGCTTTCTTT.

This clonotype showed up just a few times. J is TRBJ2-5 and V is TRBV20-1; tentative D call: TRBD2 (6 bases). The CDR3 has 15 amino acids. V dropped 0 bases and J dropped 5 bases, with 16 bases sitting between them. CDR1 is DFQATT and CDR2 is SNEGSKA in the germline V gene (reference sequence). The CDR3 nucleotides read TGCAGTGCTAGAGATTCGCGGGACCCGTGGGAGACCCAGTACTTC. As protein: CSARDSRDPWETQYF.

The V and J genes are TRBV7-3 and TRBJ2-2; TRBD2 is a possible D gene (5 bases). The V end was cut by 5 bases, the J end by 5 bases, with 9 bases between. The CDR3 covers 13 residues. Germline CDR1 reads SGHTA; CDR2 reads FQGTGA. In nucleotides, the CDR3 is TGTGCCAGCAGCGAACTAGTTACCGGGGAGCTGTTTTTT. Translating it yields CASSELVTGELFF.

This clonotype has just a few counts. The V and J genes are TRBV6-1 and TRBJ2-7; D gene uncertain. The CDR3 has 15 amino acids. V was trimmed by 2 bases and J by 1 base, leaving 12 bases between them. The germline V gene has CDR1 MNHNS and CDR2 SASEGT. The CDR3 is CASSEQASLSYEQYF. CDR3 nucleotide sequence: TGTGCCAGCAGTGAACAGGCCAGCCTTTCCTACGAGCAGTACTTC.

This clonotype was counted many times. The CDR3 reads CASSQDRGGLGGQYF. DNA of the CDR3: TGCGCCAGCAGCCAAGATCGGGGCGGTCTGGGGGGGCAGTACTTC. This sequence joins TRBV4-1 and TRBJ2-7, with D possibly being TRBD2 (6 bases). The germline V gene encodes CDR1 MGHRA and CDR2 YSYEKL. V lost 0 bases, J lost 9 bases, and 18 bases lay in between. The CDR3 is 15 residues long.

The CDR3 bases are TGTGCCATCAGGAAACCGGGACTAGCGGACATATCTGATACGCAGTATTTT. Its translation: CAIRKPGLADISDTQYF. The rearrangement uses TRBV10-3 and TRBJ2-3; 11 nucleotides line up with TRBD2. J gave up 6 bases and V 6 bases, and 14 bases lay outside the gene matches. There are 17 residues in the CDR3. From germline, CDR1 is ENHRY and CDR2 SYGVKD.

The rearrangement joins TRBV29-1 to TRBJ2-7, with 7 bases aligning to TRBD1. The CDR3 is made up of 11 amino acids. Germline-derived CDR1 and CDR2 are SQVTM and ANQGSEA. Trimming removed 3 bases from V and 7 bases from J; junction bases left unmatched: 3. CDR3 DNA sequence: TGCAGCGTTGAGCAGGGGGTGGAGCAGTACTTC. It encodes CSVEQGVEQYF.

The chain joins TRBV11-2 to TRBJ2-1; 9 bases are a match to TRBD2. Unmatched junction bases numbered 16, after V lost 7 bases and J lost 3 bases. The germline V gene has CDR1 SGHAT and CDR2 FQNNGV. The CDR3 has 18 amino acids. The CDR3 spells CASTEGSGSGRFYNEQFF. CDR3 nucleotides: TGTGCCAGCACCGAGGGTAGCGGGAGTGGTAGGTTCTACAATGAGCAGTTCTTC.

The gene calls are TRBV5-1 and TRBJ2-2, with 9 bases aligning to TRBD2. The CDR3 length is 15 residues. Germline V lookup: CDR1 SGHRS, CDR2 YFSETQ. V lost 0 bases, J lost 5 bases, and 2 bases stayed unmatched. The CDR3 here is CASSLGGLATGELFF. The CDR3 nucleotides are TGCGCCAGCAGCTTGGGAGGACTAGCGACCGGGGAGCTGTTTTTT.

This clonotype was seen a few times. The CDR3 nucleotides are TGTGCCAGCAGTCGTAAGGGGTTTAAGTATGAGCAGTTCTTC. Amino acid sequence: CASSRKGFKYEQFF. The chain couples TRBV7-2 to TRBJ2-1; D might be TRBD1 (5 bases). V was cut by 6 bases and J by 8 bases, with 17 bases left in between. The CDR3 is 14 residues long. Germline lookup yields CDR1 SGHTA and CDR2 FQGNSA.

This sequence joins TRBV19 and TRBJ2-1, with 8 nucleotides matching TRBD1. The CDR3 is 16 amino acids. Per germline, CDR1 LNHDA and CDR2 SQIVND (reference sequence). V shed 6 bases and J 2 bases; nucleotides not matched to a gene: 9. CDR3 nucleotide sequence: TGTGCCAGTAGCCCTAAAGACAGGGGAACCTACAATGAGCAGTTCTTC. It specifies CASSPKDRGTYNEQFF.

The rearrangement joins TRBV7-2 to TRBJ1-5; D perhaps matches TRBD1 (5 bases). CDR1 is SGHTA, CDR2 FQGNSA, per germline. The CDR3 totals 14 residues. V lost 6 bases and J lost 6, with 15 bases in between. In DNA form, the CDR3 reads TGTGCCAGCAGGGGCCCGGGGGGAGGTCAGCCCCAGCATTTT. Translation gives CASRGPGGGQPQHF.

The gene calls are TRBV30 and TRBJ1-5; no firm D call. The V end lost 1 base, the J end lost 5 bases, and 18 bases lay between the germline ends. The CDR3 extends over 16 amino acids. Germline values: CDR1 GTSNPN, CDR2 SVGIG (reference sequence). CDR3 nucleotide sequence: TGTGCCTGGAGTGCAAGACAACCGGCTCACCATCAGCCCCAGCATTTT. Protein: CAWSARQPAHHQPQHF.

A few counts support this clonotype. This chain uses TRBV20-1 with TRBJ1-2; tentatively, D is TRBD1 (5 bases). There are 16 residues in the CDR3. The V end lost 2 bases, the J end lost 8 bases, and 24 bases lay between the germline ends. Germline V gene data show CDR1 as DFQATT and CDR2 as SNEGSKA (reference sequence). CDR3 sequence (DNA): TGCAGTGCTAGATCTCACAGGTCTTCTCCAATGGAGGGCTACACCTTC. Protein sequence: CSARSHRSSPMEGYTF.

On this clonotype: An end of the junction does not agree with germline; a read error may underlie this. The chain has TRBV2 and TRBJ2-3; 11 nucleotides align to TRBD1. The germline V gene encodes CDR1 SNHLY and CDR2 FYNNEI. There are 17 residues in the CDR3. The CDR3 DNA sequence: TGTGCCAGCAGTGAATGGGTGGACAGGGGGCGCACGGATACGCAGTATTTT. Translating gives CASSEWVDRGRTDTQYF.

This chain joins TRBV2 and TRBJ2-5; D unclear. V lost 5 bases, J lost 2 bases, and 6 bases lay in between. Germline V CDR1 and CDR2: SNHLY, FYNNEI. The CDR3 loop spans 12 amino acids. CDR3 sequence reads: CASSQNQETQYF. CDR3 sequence (DNA): TGTGCCAGCAGTCAGAATCAAGAGACCCAGTACTTC. Filled out from reference TRBV2 and TRBJ2-5, the complete variable domain reads EPEVTQTPSHQVTQMGQEVILRCVPISNHLYFYWYRQILGQKVEFLVSFYNNEISEKSEIFDDQFSVERPDGSNFTLKIRSTKLEDSAMYFCASSQNQETQYFGPGTRLLVL.

In this sample, this clonotype turned up many times. This chain connects TRBV10-3 to TRBJ2-1, with unresolved D. This CDR3 is built from 11 residues. Trimming stripped 3 bases from V and 7 bases from J, with 4 bases between. Germline loops: CDR1 ENHRY, CDR2 SYGVKD. DNA of the CDR3: TGTGCCATCAGTGATCTAAATGAGCAGTTCTTC. Residues: CAISDLNEQFF.